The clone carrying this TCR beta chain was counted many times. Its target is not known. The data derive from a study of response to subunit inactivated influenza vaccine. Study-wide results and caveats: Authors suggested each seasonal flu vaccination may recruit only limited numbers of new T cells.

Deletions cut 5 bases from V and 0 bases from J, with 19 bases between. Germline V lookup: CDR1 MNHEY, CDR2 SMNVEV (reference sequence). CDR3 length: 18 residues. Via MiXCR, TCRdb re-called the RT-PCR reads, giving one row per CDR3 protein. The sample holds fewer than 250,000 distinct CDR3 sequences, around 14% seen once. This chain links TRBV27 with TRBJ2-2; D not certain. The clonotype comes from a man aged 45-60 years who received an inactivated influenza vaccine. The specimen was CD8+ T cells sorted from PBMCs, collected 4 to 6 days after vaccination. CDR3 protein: CASSPLPGSRANTGELFF. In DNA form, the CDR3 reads TGTGCCAGCAGTCCCCTCCCCGGGTCAAGAGCGAACACCGGGGAGCTGTTTTTT.